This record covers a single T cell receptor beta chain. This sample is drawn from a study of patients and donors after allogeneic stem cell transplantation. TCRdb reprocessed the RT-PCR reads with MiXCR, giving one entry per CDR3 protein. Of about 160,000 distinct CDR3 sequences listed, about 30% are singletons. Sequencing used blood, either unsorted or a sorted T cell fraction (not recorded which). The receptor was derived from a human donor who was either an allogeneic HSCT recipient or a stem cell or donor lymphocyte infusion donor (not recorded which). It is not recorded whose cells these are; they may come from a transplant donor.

DNA of the CDR3: TGTGCCAGCTCTACGGACTCGGAGGAAGCTTTCTTT. This sequence encodes CASSTDSEEAFF. This chain connects TRBV18 to TRBJ1-1; D uncertain. The CDR3 runs to 12 residues. Per germline, CDR1 KGHSH and CDR2 LQKENI. Trimming removed 6 bases at V and 8 bases at J, with 13 bases between.